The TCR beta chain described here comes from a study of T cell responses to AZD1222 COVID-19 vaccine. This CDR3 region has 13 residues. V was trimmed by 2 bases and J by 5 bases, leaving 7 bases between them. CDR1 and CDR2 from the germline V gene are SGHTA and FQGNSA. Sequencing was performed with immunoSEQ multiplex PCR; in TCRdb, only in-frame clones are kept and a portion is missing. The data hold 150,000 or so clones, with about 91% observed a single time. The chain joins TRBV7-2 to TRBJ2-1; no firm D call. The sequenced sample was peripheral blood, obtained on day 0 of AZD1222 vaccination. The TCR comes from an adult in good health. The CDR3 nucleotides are TGTGCCAGCAGCTTAATCAGAGACAATGAGCAGTTCTTC. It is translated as CASSLIRDNEQFF. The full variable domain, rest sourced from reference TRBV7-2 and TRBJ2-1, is GAGVSQSPSNKVTEKGKDVELRCDPISGHTALYWYRQSLGQGLEFLIYFQGNSAPDKSGLPSDRFSAERTGGSVSTLTIQRTQQEDSAVYLCASSLIRDNEQFFGPGTRLTVL.